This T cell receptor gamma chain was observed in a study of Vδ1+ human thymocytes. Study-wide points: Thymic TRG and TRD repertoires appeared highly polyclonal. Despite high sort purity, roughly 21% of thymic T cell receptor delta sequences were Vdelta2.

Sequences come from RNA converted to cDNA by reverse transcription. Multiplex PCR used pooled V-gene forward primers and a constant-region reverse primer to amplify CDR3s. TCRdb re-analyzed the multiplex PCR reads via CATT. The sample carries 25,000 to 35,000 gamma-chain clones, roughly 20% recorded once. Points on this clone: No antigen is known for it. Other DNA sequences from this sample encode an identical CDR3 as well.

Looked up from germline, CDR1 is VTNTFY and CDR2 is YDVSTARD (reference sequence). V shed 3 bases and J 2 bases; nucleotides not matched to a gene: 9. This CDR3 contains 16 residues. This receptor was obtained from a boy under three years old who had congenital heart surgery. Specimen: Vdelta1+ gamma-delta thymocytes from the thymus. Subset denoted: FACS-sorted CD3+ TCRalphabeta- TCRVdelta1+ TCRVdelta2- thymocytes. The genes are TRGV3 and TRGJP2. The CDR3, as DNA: TGTGCCACCTGGGACGCTGTCTACAGTAGTGATTGGATCAAGACGTTT. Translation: CATWDAVYSSDWIKTF.